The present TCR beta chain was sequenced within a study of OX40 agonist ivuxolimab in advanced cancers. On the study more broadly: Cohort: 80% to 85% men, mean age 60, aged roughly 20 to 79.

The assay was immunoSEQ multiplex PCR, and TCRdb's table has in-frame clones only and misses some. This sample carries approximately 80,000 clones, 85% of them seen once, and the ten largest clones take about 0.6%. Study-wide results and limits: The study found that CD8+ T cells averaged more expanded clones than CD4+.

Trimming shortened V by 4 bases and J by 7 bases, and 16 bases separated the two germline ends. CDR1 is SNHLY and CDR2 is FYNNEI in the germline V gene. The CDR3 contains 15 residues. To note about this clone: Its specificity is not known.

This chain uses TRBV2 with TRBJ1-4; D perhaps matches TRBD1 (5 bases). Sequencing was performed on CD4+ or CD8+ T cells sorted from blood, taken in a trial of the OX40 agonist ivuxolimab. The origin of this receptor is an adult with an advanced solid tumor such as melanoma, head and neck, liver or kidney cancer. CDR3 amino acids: CASSARDAGLEKLFF. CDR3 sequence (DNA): TGTGCCAGCAGTGCCCGGGACGCTGGACTTGAAAAACTGTTTTTT. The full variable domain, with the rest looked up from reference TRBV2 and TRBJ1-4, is EPEVTQTPSHQVTQMGQEVILRCVPISNHLYFYWYRQILGQKVEFLVSFYNNEISEKSEIFDDQFSVERPDGSNFTLKIRSTKLEDSAMYFCASSARDAGLEKLFFGSGTQLSVL.